The 2 T cell receptor beta chains below all came from one sample that was sequenced in a study of Ad26.COV2.S vaccination and SARS-CoV-2 variants. Some clones are missing from TCRdb's copy, which holds only in-frame ones; the method was immunoSEQ multiplex PCR. The sample includes a few hundred thousand clones, approximately 90% seen only once; the top ten take approximately 4%. Treatment: around 19 received Ad26.COV2.S at low or high dose, single or two shots; several received placebo; per-sample allocation not given. Repertoires come from day 63 after the first vaccine or placebo injection. The source was peripheral blood, collected in a trial of Ad26.COV2.S vaccine versus placebo. These receptors originate from a person aged 18-65 years who received the Ad26.COV2.S COVID-19 vaccine or a placebo.

The chain joins TRBV28 to TRBJ1-5, with 7 bases fitting TRBD1. With V trimmed by 5 bases and J by 15 bases, 10 bases remained unmatched. The CDR3 spans 12 residues. The germline V gene has CDR1 MDHEN and CDR2 SYDVKM. The CDR3 DNA is TGTGCCAGCAGTCACCCTGACAGGGAGTGGCATTTT. Translating gives CASSHPDREWHF.

The chain is built from TRBV18 and TRBJ2-7; TRBD1 matches at 11 bases. V lost 5 bases, J lost 7 bases, and 7 bases stayed unmatched. Germline V gene lookup returns CDR1 KGHSH and CDR2 LQKENI. The CDR3 is 14 amino acids. This CDR3 is CASSSPDRGHEQYF. The CDR3 DNA reads TGTGCCAGCTCATCGCCGGACAGGGGGCATGAGCAGTACTTC.